This entry lists 21 T cell receptor beta chains sequenced from one sample in a study of blood T cell repertoires in COVID-19. Method: immunoSEQ multiplex PCR; TCRdb's copy keeps in-frame clones and lacks some. The data show approximately 200,000 clones, around 85% seen once. The sequenced material came from PBMCs or T cells enriched from blood (not recorded which). These receptors were taken from a man in his forties who had recovered from COVID-19.

The chain joins TRBV25-1 to TRBJ2-2, with 8 positions matching TRBD1. This CDR3 has 14 amino acids. With 3 bases clipped from V and 3 bases from J, the junction kept 0 bases outside the gene matches. Germline V gene sequence: CDR1 MGHDK, CDR2 SYGVNS. CDR3 loop: CASSEDRDTGELFF. The CDR3 nucleotides are TGTGCCAGCAGTGAGGACAGGGACACCGGGGAGCTGTTTTTT.

This chain links TRBV6-5 with TRBJ2-7; 7 bases map to TRBD1. The CDR3 consists of 14 residues. V dropped 5 bases and J dropped 2; count of bases not matched to a gene: 6. Germline CDR1 and CDR2: MNHEY and SVGAGI. The CDR3 protein is CASSKGQSTYEQYF. CDR3 DNA sequence: TGTGCCAGCAGTAAGGGACAGTCAACCTACGAGCAGTACTTC.

V gene TRBV4-3 combines with J gene TRBJ2-2; 9 nucleotides align to TRBD1. This CDR3 region has 17 residues. Germline loops: CDR1 LGHNA, CDR2 YSLEER. J gave up 3 bases and V 0 bases, and 5 bases lay outside the gene matches. The CDR3 coding sequence is TGCGCCAGCAGCCAAGATGCAGGACAGGGGTACACCGGGGAGCTGTTTTTT. Amino acid sequence: CASSQDAGQGYTGELFF.

The chain recombines TRBV28 with TRBJ2-7; D might be TRBD1 (6 bases). This CDR3 comprises 13 residues. The V gene's germline CDR1 is MDHEN and CDR2 SYDVKM. V lost 7 bases and J 4 bases, leaving 14 bases between the germline ends. Written as DNA, the CDR3 is TGTGCCAGCACGACAGGAGCCGGATACGAGCAGTACTTC. Encoded protein: CASTTGAGYEQYF.

The chain joins TRBV30 to TRBJ1-2; TRBD1 is a possible D gene (5 bases). The CDR3 loop spans 12 amino acids. Between the trimmed V and J ends, which lost 4 bases and 7 bases, there was a span of 13 bases. The germline CDR1 and CDR2 sequences are GTSNPN and SVGIG (reference sequence). As DNA, the CDR3 is TGTGCCTGGACCTTCGGAGGGGCTGGCTACACCTTC. It translates to CAWTFGGAGYTF.

This clone was found once. The chain carries TRBV27 and TRBJ2-4; D is perhaps TRBD1 (5 bases). Germline values: CDR1 MNHEY, CDR2 SMNVEV (reference sequence). The CDR3 has 19 amino acids. V was cut by 5 bases and J by 1 base, with 24 bases left in between. The CDR3 nucleotides read TGTGCCAGCAGTCGGCAAGCAGGGTCAGACCTTTTTGCCAAAAACATTCAGTACTTC. It specifies CASSRQAGSDLFAKNIQYF.

In its sample, this clone was seen a few times. This chain connects TRBV12-5 to TRBJ1-3, with unresolved D. Germline CDR1 and CDR2: LGHNT and FRNRAP. This CDR3 comprises 17 residues. Trimming cost V 3 bases and J 0 bases, with 15 bases left between them. In DNA form, the CDR3 reads TGTGCTAGTGGTTTTATTTTATCTCCAGACTCTGGAAACACCATATATTTT. This gives the protein CASGFILSPDSGNTIYF.

This clone turned up a few times. The gene calls are TRBV29-1 and TRBJ1-1; 10 bases map to TRBD1. The CDR3 contains 16 residues. CDR1 is SQVTM, CDR2 ANQGSEA, per germline. Trimming at V came to 4 bases and at J to 0 bases, leaving 8 bases not matched to a gene. The CDR3 nucleotides are TGCAGCGTTGTTCGGGACAGGGGACTTCTGAACACTGAAGCTTTCTTT. Translated, it gives CSVVRDRGLLNTEAFF.

This clone is a singleton in its sample. The V call is TRBV19, the J call TRBJ2-1; D is ambiguous. The CDR3 runs to 15 residues. Germline V gives CDR1 LNHDA, CDR2 SQIVND (reference sequence). Trimming took 1 base from V and 0 from J, leaving 7 bases between them. CDR3 sequence: CASSIVFSSYNEQFF. CDR3 bases: TGTGCCAGTAGTATAGTTTTCAGCTCCTACAATGAGCAGTTCTTC.

This chain uses TRBV24-1 with TRBJ2-6, with 10 nucleotides matching TRBD1. Germline V gives CDR1 KGHDR, CDR2 SFDVKD. The CDR3 has 16 amino acids. Trimming removed 5 bases from V and 0 bases from J; junction bases left unmatched: 0. The DNA of the CDR3 is TGTGCCACCAGTGGGACAGGGGGCTCTGGGGCCAACGTCCTGACTTTC. Its protein is CATSGTGGSGANVLTF.

This clone has only a few counts. This chain connects TRBV28 to TRBJ2-7; 8 bases are a match to TRBD1. V was pared by 6 bases and J by 2 bases, with 9 bases of the junction left unmatched. This CDR3 is built from 15 residues. The germline V gene has CDR1 MDHEN and CDR2 SYDVKM. CDR3 bases: TGTGCCAGCAGCCAACAGGGGGTAGGGACCTACGAGCAGTACTTC. Translating it yields CASSQQGVGTYEQYF.

The rearrangement joins TRBV19 to TRBJ1-2, with D possibly being TRBD1 (5 bases). The CDR3 covers 15 residues. Germline values: CDR1 LNHDA, CDR2 SQIVND (reference sequence). The V gene lost 2 bases and the J gene lost 6 bases, with 16 bases spanning the gap. CDR3 in amino acids: CASSIQGGLLDGYTF. The CDR3 coding sequence is TGTGCCAGTAGTATACAGGGAGGACTGCTCGATGGCTACACCTTC. Based on the CDR3 plus reference TRBV19 and TRBJ1-2, the full variable domain is DGGITQSPKYLFRKEGQNVTLSCEQNLNHDAMYWYRQDPGQGLRLIYYSQIVNDFQKGDIAEGYSVSREKKESFPLTVTSAQKNPTAFYLCASSIQGGLLDGYTFGSGTRLTVV.

The V call is TRBV25-1, the J call TRBJ2-7, with TRBD1 as a possible D gene (6 bases). In germline, CDR1 is MGHDK, CDR2 SYGVNS. The CDR3 totals 14 residues. Trimming cost V 7 bases and J 3 bases, with 16 bases left between them. CDR3 in amino acids: CASTPTGLFYEQYF. As DNA, the CDR3 is TGTGCCAGCACCCCGACAGGTCTTTTCTACGAGCAGTACTTC.

The V call is TRBV5-1, the J call TRBJ1-1, with 7 bases identical to TRBD1. CDR3 length equals 14 residues. Trimming cost V 0 bases and J 4 bases; bases outside gene matches: 3. Germline V CDR1 and CDR2: SGHRS, YFSETQ. CDR3: CASSLDRGFTEAFF. The CDR3 DNA is TGCGCCAGCAGCTTGGACAGGGGATTCACTGAAGCTTTCTTT.

This sequence joins TRBV11-1 and TRBJ2-3; weak D call: TRBD1 (6 bases). CDR1 SGHAT and CDR2 FQDESV come from the germline V gene (reference sequence). This CDR3 has 15 residues. Trimming shortened V by 1 base and J by 2 bases, and 10 bases separated the two germline ends. CDR3 sequence (DNA): TGTGCCAGCAGCTTAGAACAGGGCTCCACAGATACGCAGTATTTT. The encoded protein is CASSLEQGSTDTQYF.

The rearrangement uses TRBV25-1 and TRBJ1-2; TRBD1 matches 8 bases. V lost 8 bases to trimming and J lost 7 bases; unmatched junction nucleotides: 6. This CDR3 region has 12 residues. The V gene's germline CDR1 is MGHDK and CDR2 SYGVNS. The CDR3 region has the DNA TGTGCCAGCTCCCAGGGGGCGAGTGGCTACACCTTC. Translating gives CASSQGASGYTF.

The chain uses TRBV11-2 and TRBJ1-2, with D possibly matching TRBD1 (6 bases). Trimming took 6 bases from V and 0 from J, leaving 14 bases between them. The V gene's germline CDR1 is SGHAT and CDR2 FQNNGV. There are 15 residues in the CDR3. The CDR3 DNA reads as TGTGCCAGCAGGAGGTTGACAGGAGCTAACTATGGCTACACCTTC. It specifies CASRRLTGANYGYTF.

This chain joins TRBV15 and TRBJ1-5, with 8 bases fitting TRBD1. V trimming: 6 bases; J trimming: 0 bases; junction bases outside the gene matches: 4. CDR3 length equals 15 residues. The germline V gene has CDR1 LNHNV and CDR2 YYDKDF (reference sequence). The CDR3 sequence: CATSRTGNSNQPQHF. Here the CDR3 DNA reads TGTGCCACCAGTCGGACAGGGAATAGCAATCAGCCCCAGCATTTT.

This chain uses TRBV5-1 with TRBJ2-5; D is undetermined. Per germline, CDR1 SGHRS and CDR2 YFSETQ. The CDR3 runs 14 residues. Trimming pared 1 base from V and 2 bases from J, leaving 9 bases between. The CDR3 is CASSLLSLQETQYF. The CDR3 DNA is TGCGCCAGCAGCTTGTTGAGCTTACAAGAGACCCAGTACTTC.

With regard to this clone: At one end the junction does not follow the germline gene, possibly because of a read error. V usage is TRBV7-2 and J usage is TRBJ1-6; D uncertain. This CDR3 is built from 16 residues. CDR1 is SGHTA and CDR2 is FQGNSA in the germline V gene. DNA for the CDR3: TGTGCCAGCAGCTTAAAGGCAGCGTCCTTTAATTCACCCCTCCACTTT. Protein sequence: CASSLKAASFNSPLHF.

This clone showed up just once. The chain recombines TRBV19 with TRBJ2-3; 10 nucleotides line up with TRBD2. Germline V gene lookup returns CDR1 LNHDA and CDR2 SQIVND (reference sequence). The V segment lost 3 bases and the J segment 1 base; nucleotides outside the gene matches: 10. The CDR3 is 18 amino acids. The CDR3 nucleotides read TGTGCCAGTAGTATTAGCCCTTACGGGACTAGCGGCACAGATACGCAGTATTTT. This sequence encodes CASSISPYGTSGTDTQYF. The full variable domain, completed using reference TRBV19 and TRBJ2-3, is DGGITQSPKYLFRKEGQNVTLSCEQNLNHDAMYWYRQDPGQGLRLIYYSQIVNDFQKGDIAEGYSVSREKKESFPLTVTSAQKNPTAFYLCASSISPYGTSGTDTQYFGPGTRLTVL.